This passage covers 9 T cell receptor beta chains from one sample sequenced in a study of beta chain features in type 1 diabetes (dated by TCRdb to the late 2010s). Receptor libraries were prepared by the immunoSEQ multiplex PCR assay. All of the isolated RNA was reverse transcribed with the High Capacity cDNA Reverse Transcription Kit, so expressed TCRB transcripts were sequenced. TCRdb retrieved this table from immuneACCESS and kept in-frame rearrangements only. Not all clones are present; in checked studies, unresolved V genes account for under half, and no reason is known for the remainder. Counted in this sample were 250,000 to 300,000 clones; 8% of them appeared once. Of the sample, 0.9% to 1.2% is held by the ten largest clones. Sequencing was performed on central memory CD4+ T cells from blood. Source of these receptors: a young woman in good health.

This clone was found a few times. This rearrangement joins TRBV28 to TRBJ1-4; perhaps TRBD1 as D (5 bases). This CDR3 comprises 17 residues. V shed 6 bases and J shed 5 bases, with 22 bases lying between them. Germline CDR1 and CDR2: MDHEN and SYDVKM. CDR3 protein: CASSDLGNRFENEKLFF. The CDR3 nucleotides are TGTGCCAGCAGCGATCTAGGCAACAGGTTCGAAAATGAAAAACTGTTTTTT. Full variable domain (outside the CDR3, taken from reference TRBV28 and TRBJ1-4): DVKVTQSSRYLVKRTGEKVFLECVQDMDHENMFWYRQDPGLGLRLIYFSYDVKMKEKGDIPEGYSVSREKKERFSLILESASTNQTSMYLCASSDLGNRFENEKLFFGSGTQLSVL.

This clone occurred a few times. The gene calls are TRBV14 and TRBJ1-4; D is uncertain. V was cut by 0 bases and J by 8 bases, with 10 bases left in between. The CDR3 is made up of 14 amino acids. CDR1 and CDR2 from the germline V gene are SGHDN and FVKESK. The DNA of the CDR3 is TGTGCCAGCAGCCAAGATTACGCCGCCGAAAAACTGTTTTTT. As protein: CASSQDYAAEKLFF.

CDR3 region: CASSPRDWMDPPLHF. The CDR3 DNA reads as TGTGCCAGCAGCCCACGGGACTGGATGGATCCACCCCTCCACTTT. The chain links TRBV7-9 to TRBJ1-6, with D tentatively TRBD1 (5 bases). CDR1 SEHNR and CDR2 FQNEAQ come from the germline V gene (reference sequence). V was cut by 5 bases and J by 11 bases, with 19 bases left in between. The CDR3 consists of 15 residues.

This clone was counted ten times or more. This chain uses TRBV18 with TRBJ2-1, with D perhaps given as TRBD1 or TRBD2 (5 bases each). Per germline, CDR1 KGHSH and CDR2 LQKENI. V was pared by 6 bases and J by 7 bases, with 16 bases between. This CDR3 has 14 amino acids. The CDR3 here is CASSVGTEGNEQFF. The CDR3 DNA sequence: TGTGCCAGCTCGGTTGGTACCGAGGGGAATGAGCAGTTCTTC.

A few counts support this clone. V usage is TRBV19 and J usage is TRBJ1-2; perhaps TRBD1 as D (6 bases). The germline CDR1 and CDR2 sequences are LNHDA and SQIVND (reference sequence). The CDR3 contains 13 residues. The V end lost 10 bases, the J end lost 4 bases, and 16 bases lay between the germline ends. The CDR3 coding sequence is TGTGCCAATCCGTACAGGGTGTCCTATGGCTACACCTTC. This sequence encodes CANPYRVSYGYTF.

The rearrangement joins TRBV9 to TRBJ2-1, with no clear D. V was cut by 0 bases and J by 0 bases, with 13 bases left in between. Germline lookup yields CDR1 SGDLS and CDR2 YYNGEE. CDR3 length: 17 residues. The CDR3 loop is CASSVEPGVSSYNEQFF. Written as DNA, the CDR3 is TGTGCCAGCAGCGTAGAGCCAGGCGTGAGCTCCTACAATGAGCAGTTCTTC.

The rearrangement links TRBV28 to TRBJ2-6; TRBD1 matches at 10 bases. This CDR3 is 17 amino acids long. V was clipped by 4 bases and J by 1 base; unmatched bases: 4. Germline assignment: CDR1 MDHEN and CDR2 SYDVKM. CDR3 protein: CASSSGQGSSGANVLTF. The CDR3 bases are TGTGCCAGCAGTTCGGGACAGGGGTCTTCTGGGGCCAACGTCCTGACTTTC.

This clone was detected only a few times. The J gene is TRBJ2-7, the V gene TRBV6-6; 10 nucleotides match TRBD2. This CDR3 is 14 amino acids long. The V segment lost 5 bases and the J segment 5 bases; nucleotides outside the gene matches: 6. Germline CDR1 reads MNHNY; CDR2 reads SVGAGI (reference sequence). The CDR3 spells CASSRVAGGNEQYV. CDR3 coding DNA: TGTGCCAGCAGTCGCGTAGCGGGGGGTAACGAGCAGTACGTC.

Only a few counts were recorded for this clone. V usage is TRBV9 and J usage is TRBJ2-1; TRBD2 matches 7 bases. This CDR3 region has 12 residues. Germline trimming cut 5 bases from V and 8 bases from J; bases unmatched to any gene: 4. Germline CDR1 SGDLS, CDR2 YYNGEE. The CDR3 coding sequence is TGTGCCAGCAGGAGTCTAGCGGATGAGCAGTTCTTC. Translated: CASRSLADEQFF. Using reference TRBV9 and TRBJ2-1 for the parts outside the CDR3, the full variable domain is DSGVTQTPKHLITATGQRVTLRCSPRSGDLSVYWYQQSLDQGLQFLIQYYNGEERAKGNILERFSAQQFPDLHSELNLSSLELGDSALYFCASRSLADEQFFGPGTRLTVL.